This T cell receptor beta chain was recorded in a study of beta chain features in type 1 diabetes. General study findings and limits: There was a moderate but significant shortening of TCRB CDR3s in all four CD4+ subsets of Type 1 diabetes patients.

Germline V gene sequence: CDR1 SNHLY, CDR2 FYNNEI. After removal of 6 bases from V and 3 bases from J, the junction contained 4 bases not matched to a gene. CDR3 length: 13 residues. Sequenced material consisted of expressed TCRB transcripts (all of the isolated RNA was reverse transcribed). There were 3.5 million or so reads on average in the naive, central memory and regulatory T cell samples. This table comes from immunoSEQ multiplex PCR, and its TCRdb copy is limited to in-frame clones, with some not included. The sample holds around 240,000 clones, 16% seen once. Turning to this clone: The antigen is unknown.

A single heparinised draw of roughly 100 mL on average was taken per donor. Each of the CD4+ naive, central memory, regulatory and stem cell-like memory populations was sorted via CD45RO/CCR7/CD25/CD127/CD95/CD27. V usage is TRBV2 and J usage is TRBJ2-5; 7 bases agree with TRBD2. The specimen was naive CD4+ T cells from blood. The source of this sequence is a man aged 30 to 45 with type 1 diabetes. The CDR3 DNA sequence: TGTGCCAGCAGAGGGAGCGGGAAAGAGACCCAGTACTTC. It translates to CASRGSGKETQYF.